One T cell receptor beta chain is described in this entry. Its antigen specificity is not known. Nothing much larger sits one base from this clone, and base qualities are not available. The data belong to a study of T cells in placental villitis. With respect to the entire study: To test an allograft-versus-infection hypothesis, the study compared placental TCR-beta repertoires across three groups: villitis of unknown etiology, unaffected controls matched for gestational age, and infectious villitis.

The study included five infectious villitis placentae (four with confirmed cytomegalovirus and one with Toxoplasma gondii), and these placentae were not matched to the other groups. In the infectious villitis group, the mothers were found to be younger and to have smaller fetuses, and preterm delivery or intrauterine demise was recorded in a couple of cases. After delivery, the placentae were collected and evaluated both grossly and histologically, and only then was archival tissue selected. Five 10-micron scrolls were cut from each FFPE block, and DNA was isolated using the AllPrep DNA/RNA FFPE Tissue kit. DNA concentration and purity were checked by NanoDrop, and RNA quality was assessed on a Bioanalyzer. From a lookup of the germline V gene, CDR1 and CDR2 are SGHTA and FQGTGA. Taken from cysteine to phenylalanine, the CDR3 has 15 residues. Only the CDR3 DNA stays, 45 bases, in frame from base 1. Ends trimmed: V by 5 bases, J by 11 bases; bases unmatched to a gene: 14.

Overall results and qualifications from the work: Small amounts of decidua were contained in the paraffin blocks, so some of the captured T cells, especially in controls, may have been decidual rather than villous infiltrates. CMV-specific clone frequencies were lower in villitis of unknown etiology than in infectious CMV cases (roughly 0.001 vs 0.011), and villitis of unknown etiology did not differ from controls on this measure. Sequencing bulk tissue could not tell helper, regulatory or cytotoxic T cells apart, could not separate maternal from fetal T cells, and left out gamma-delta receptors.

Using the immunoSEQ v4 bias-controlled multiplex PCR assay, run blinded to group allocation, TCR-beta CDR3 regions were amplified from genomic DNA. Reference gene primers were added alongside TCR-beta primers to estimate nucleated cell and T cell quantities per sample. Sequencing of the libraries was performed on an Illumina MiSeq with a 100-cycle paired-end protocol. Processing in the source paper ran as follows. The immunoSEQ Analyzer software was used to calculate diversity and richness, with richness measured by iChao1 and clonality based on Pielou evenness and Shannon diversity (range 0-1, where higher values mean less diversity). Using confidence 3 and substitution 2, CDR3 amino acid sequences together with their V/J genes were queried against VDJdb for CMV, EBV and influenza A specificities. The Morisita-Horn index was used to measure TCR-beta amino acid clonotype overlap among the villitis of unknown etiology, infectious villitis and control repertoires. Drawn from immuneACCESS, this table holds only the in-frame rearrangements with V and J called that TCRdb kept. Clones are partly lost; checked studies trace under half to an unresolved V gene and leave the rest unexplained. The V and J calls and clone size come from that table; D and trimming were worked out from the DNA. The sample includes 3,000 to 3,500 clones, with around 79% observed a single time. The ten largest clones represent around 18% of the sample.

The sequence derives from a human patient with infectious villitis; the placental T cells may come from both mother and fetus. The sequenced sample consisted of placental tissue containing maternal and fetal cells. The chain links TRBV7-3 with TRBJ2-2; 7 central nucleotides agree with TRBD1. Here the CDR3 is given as CASSPGGQARRELFF. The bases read TGTGCCAGCAGCCCCGGTGGACAGGCCCGTCGAGAGCTGTTTTTT.